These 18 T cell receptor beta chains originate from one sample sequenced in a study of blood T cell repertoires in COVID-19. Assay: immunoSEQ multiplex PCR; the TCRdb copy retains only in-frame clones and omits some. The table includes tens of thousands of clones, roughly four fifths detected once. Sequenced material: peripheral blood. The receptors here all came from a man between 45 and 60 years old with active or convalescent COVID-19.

CDR3 bases: TGTGCCAGTAGTAGGGACAGGGTACCTGAAGCTTTCTTT. As protein: CASSRDRVPEAFF. The chain has TRBV19 and TRBJ1-1, with TRBD1 identical over 9 bases. Trimming at V came to 4 bases and at J to 6 bases, leaving 3 bases not matched to a gene. Germline CDR1 reads LNHDA; CDR2 reads SQIVND (reference sequence). The CDR3 covers 13 residues.

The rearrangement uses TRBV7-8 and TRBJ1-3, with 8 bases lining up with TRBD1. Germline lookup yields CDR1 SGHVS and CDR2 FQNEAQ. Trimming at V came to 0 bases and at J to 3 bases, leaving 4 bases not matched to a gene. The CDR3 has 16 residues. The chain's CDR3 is CASSLAQGARGNTIYF. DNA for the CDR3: TGTGCCAGCAGCTTAGCGCAGGGGGCGCGTGGAAACACCATATATTTT.

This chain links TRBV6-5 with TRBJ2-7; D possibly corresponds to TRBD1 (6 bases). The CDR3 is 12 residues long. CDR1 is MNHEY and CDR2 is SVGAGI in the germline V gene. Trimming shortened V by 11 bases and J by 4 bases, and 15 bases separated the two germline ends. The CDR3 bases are TGTGCCTCCCCGGACAGTATATACGAGCAGTACGTC. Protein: CASPDSIYEQYV.

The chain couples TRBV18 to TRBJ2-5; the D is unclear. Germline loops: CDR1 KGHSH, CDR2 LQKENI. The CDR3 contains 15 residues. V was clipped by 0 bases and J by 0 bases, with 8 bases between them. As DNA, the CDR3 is TGTGCCAGCTCACCACCGGCAGGCTACCAAGAGACCCAGTACTTC. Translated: CASSPPAGYQETQYF.

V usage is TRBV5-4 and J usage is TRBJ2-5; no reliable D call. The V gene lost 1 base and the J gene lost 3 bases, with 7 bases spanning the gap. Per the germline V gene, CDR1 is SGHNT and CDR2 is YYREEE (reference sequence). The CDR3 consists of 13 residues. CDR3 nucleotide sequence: TGTGCCAGCAGCTTGTCGGCGGAAGAGACCCAGTACTTC. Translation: CASSLSAEETQYF.

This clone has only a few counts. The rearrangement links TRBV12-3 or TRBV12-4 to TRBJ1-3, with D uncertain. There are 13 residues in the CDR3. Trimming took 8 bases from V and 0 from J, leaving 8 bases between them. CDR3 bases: TGTGCCAGCGACGGGGACTCTGGAAACACCATATATTTT. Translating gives CASDGDSGNTIYF.

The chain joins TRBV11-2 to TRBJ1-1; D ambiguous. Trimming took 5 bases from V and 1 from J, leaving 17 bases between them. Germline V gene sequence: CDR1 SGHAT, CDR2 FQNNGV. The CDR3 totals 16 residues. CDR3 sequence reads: CASSRETSLSNTEAFF. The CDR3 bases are TGTGCCAGCAGCCGAGAGACATCCCTTTCGAACACTGAAGCTTTCTTT.

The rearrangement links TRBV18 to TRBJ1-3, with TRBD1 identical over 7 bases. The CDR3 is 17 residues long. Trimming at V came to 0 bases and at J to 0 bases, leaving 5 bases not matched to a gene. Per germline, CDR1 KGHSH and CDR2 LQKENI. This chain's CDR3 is CASSPPGQPLSGNTIYF. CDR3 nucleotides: TGTGCCAGCTCACCACCGGGACAGCCTCTCTCTGGAAACACCATATATTTT.

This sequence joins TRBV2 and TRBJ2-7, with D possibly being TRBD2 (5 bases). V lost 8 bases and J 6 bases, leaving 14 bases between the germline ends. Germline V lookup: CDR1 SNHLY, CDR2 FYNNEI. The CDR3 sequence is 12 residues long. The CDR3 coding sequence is TGTGCCAGCGGAACTACTAGTCCCGAGCAGTACTTC. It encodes CASGTTSPEQYF.

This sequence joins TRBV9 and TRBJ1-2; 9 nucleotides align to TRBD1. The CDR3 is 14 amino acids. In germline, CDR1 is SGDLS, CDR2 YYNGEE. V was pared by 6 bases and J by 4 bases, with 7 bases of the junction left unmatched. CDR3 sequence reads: CASNRQGGLYGYTF. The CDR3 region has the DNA TGTGCCAGCAACCGACAGGGGGGGCTCTATGGCTACACCTTC.

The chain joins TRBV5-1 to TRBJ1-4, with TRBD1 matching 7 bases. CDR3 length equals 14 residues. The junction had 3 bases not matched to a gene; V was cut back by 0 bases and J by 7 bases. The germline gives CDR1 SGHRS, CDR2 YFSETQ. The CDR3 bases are TGCGCCAGCAGCTTGGGCCAGGGGGGTGAAAAACTGTTTTTT. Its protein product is CASSLGQGGEKLFF. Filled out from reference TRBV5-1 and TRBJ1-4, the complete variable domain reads KAGVTQTPRYLIKTRGQQVTLSCSPISGHRSVSWYQQTPGQGLQFLFEYFSETQRNKGNFPGRFSGRQFSNSRSEMNVSTLELGDSALYLCASSLGQGGEKLFFGSGTQLSVL.

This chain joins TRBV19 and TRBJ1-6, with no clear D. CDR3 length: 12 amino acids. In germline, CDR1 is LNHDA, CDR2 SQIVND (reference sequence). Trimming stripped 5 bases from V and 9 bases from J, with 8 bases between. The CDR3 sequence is CASSHQSSPLHF. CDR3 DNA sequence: TGTGCCAGTAGTCATCAATCTTCACCCCTCCACTTT. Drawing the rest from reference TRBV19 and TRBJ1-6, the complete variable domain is DGGITQSPKYLFRKEGQNVTLSCEQNLNHDAMYWYRQDPGQGLRLIYYSQIVNDFQKGDIAEGYSVSREKKESFPLTVTSAQKNPTAFYLCASSHQSSPLHFGNGTRLTVT.

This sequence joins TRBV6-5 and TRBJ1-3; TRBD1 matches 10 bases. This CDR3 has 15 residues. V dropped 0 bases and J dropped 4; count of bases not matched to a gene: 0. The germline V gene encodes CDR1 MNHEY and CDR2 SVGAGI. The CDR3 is CASSYSDRGGNTIYF. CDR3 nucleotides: TGTGCCAGCAGTTACTCGGACAGGGGGGGAAACACCATATATTTT.

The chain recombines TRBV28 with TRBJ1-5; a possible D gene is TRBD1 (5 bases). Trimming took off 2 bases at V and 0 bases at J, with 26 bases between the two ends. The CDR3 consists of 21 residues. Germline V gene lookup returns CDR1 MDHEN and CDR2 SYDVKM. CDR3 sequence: CASSLGPSVQARTFSNQPQHF. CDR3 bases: TGTGCCAGCAGTTTAGGTCCTTCGGTCCAAGCCAGGACATTTAGCAATCAGCCCCAGCATTTT. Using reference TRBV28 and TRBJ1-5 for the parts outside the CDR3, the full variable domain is DVKVTQSSRYLVKRTGEKVFLECVQDMDHENMFWYRQDPGLGLRLIYFSYDVKMKEKGDIPEGYSVSREKKERFSLILESASTNQTSMYLCASSLGPSVQARTFSNQPQHFGDGTRLSIL.

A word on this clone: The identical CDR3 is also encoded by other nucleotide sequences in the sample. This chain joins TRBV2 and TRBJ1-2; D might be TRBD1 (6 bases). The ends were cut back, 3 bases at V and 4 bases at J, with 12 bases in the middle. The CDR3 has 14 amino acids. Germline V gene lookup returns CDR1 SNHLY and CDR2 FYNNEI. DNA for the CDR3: TGTGCCAGCAGTGACACCCAGGGGACCTATGGCTACACCTTC. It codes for CASSDTQGTYGYTF.

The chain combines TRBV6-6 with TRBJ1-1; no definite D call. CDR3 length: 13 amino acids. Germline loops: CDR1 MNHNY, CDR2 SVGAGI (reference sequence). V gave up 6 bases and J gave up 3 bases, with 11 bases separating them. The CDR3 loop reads CASRKRVDTEAFF. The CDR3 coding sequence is TGTGCCAGCAGGAAACGGGTGGACACTGAAGCTTTCTTT.

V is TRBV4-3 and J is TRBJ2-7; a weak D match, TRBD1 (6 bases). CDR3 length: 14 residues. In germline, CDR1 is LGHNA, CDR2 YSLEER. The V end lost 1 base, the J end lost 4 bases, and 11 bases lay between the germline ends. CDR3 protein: CASSQVRGPYEQYF. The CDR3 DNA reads TGCGCCAGCAGCCAAGTCAGGGGCCCGTACGAGCAGTACTTC.

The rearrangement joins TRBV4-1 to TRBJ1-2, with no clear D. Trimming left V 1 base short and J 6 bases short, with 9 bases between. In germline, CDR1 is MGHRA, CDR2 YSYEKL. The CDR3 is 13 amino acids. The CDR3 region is CASSQGSGNGYTF. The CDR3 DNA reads TGCGCCAGCAGCCAAGGTTCCGGGAATGGCTACACCTTC.